This TCR beta chain appears in the sequencing data of a study of vaccination effects on CD4 cells after COVID-19. Study in general: Supplemented with 8.5 to 10 IU/ml IL-2 and 10 ug/ml peptides, a few million PBMC per well were kept in culture.

CD4+ T cells were isolated after less than 13 days of culture. In the vaccine recipients, nucleocapsid antibodies were negative and there was no prior SARS-CoV-2 infection. The assay was immunoSEQ multiplex PCR, and TCRdb's table has in-frame clones only and misses some. The sample lists around 40,000 clones; 65% to 70% were seen once. About this clone itself: Its antigen is unidentified.

Germline values: CDR1 DFQATT, CDR2 SNEGSKA (reference sequence). Trimming stripped 3 bases from V and 4 bases from J, with 18 bases between. This CDR3 spans 15 amino acids. Sequencing was performed on CD4+ T cells from PBMCs cultured without peptide, taken before COVID-19 vaccination. The rearrangement uses TRBV20-1 and TRBJ2-5; no clear D gene. The receptor comes from a human donor who received a COVID-19 vaccine. This CDR3 reads CSASGRASRGETQYF. DNA of the CDR3: TGCAGTGCTAGTGGTAGGGCCTCGAGAGGAGAGACCCAGTACTTC.